This T cell receptor (beta chain) was found in a study of cytomegalovirus exposure and HLA in healthy donors. Per the germline V gene, CDR1 is MNHEY and CDR2 is SVGAGI. There are 15 residues in the CDR3. With 6 bases clipped from V and 8 bases from J, the junction kept 7 bases outside the gene matches. It was with 60 Vbeta and 13 Jbeta primers that the PCR ran. The protocol was immunoSEQ multiplex PCR, while the TCRdb copy is restricted to in-frame clones and leaves out a portion. The data contain some 190,000 clones, more than 65% of them singletons. This clonotype was sampled from a woman aged 25 to 39 in good health and CMV-seropositive. The chain carries TRBV6-5 and TRBJ1-6; 10 bases are shared with TRBD1. Sequenced material: PBMCs. Here the CDR3 DNA reads TGTGCCAGCAGGGGGGGACAGGGGCTTCATTCACCCCTCCACTTT. This gives the protein CASRGGQGLHSPLHF.